This TCR beta chain was captured in a study of blood T cell repertoires in COVID-19. About the research overall: Sites across the United States, Italy and Spain contributed samples from acute and convalescent COVID-19. PBMCs, B-cell-depleted T cells, or T cells were the source of the cDNA or gDNA that made up the material.

Germline CDR1 MNHEY, CDR2 SVGAGI. J was trimmed by 0 bases and V by 6 bases; bases with no gene match: 7. The CDR3 runs 15 residues. Patients from Seattle were sampled longitudinally, starting during active infection. The assay was immunoSEQ multiplex PCR, and TCRdb's table has in-frame clones only and misses some. The sample yields roughly 24,000 clones, roughly 89% seen once. This TCR came from a man aged 70 or older with COVID-19, enrolled during active disease. This chain uses TRBV6-5 with TRBJ1-2; 7 bases match TRBD1. The sample was peripheral blood. The CDR3 spells CASSARTGANYGYTF. In nucleotides, the CDR3 is TGTGCCAGCAGCGCCCGGACAGGAGCTAACTATGGCTACACCTTC.